This T cell receptor beta chain was profiled in a study of shared clonotypes between healthy human individuals. Trimming cost V 6 bases and J 4 bases; bases outside gene matches: 11. In germline, CDR1 is ENHRY, CDR2 SYGVKD. The CDR3 has 15 amino acids. Measured with immunoSEQ multiplex PCR; TCRdb has only the in-frame clones, and not every one. This table holds 2 million to 2.5 million clones, 90% to 95% found once. The sample consisted of naive CD4+ T cells from PBMCs. Documented subset: CD45RA+ positively selected. This clonotype originated in a young man in good health. Some clones in this sample may be carry-over from other donors' samples. This chain uses TRBV10-3 with TRBJ1-2; 7 nucleotides agree with TRBD1. As DNA, the CDR3 is TGTGCCATCAGAACCGGGACAGAAAAATTCTATGGCTACACCTTC. Translating gives CAIRTGTEKFYGYTF.